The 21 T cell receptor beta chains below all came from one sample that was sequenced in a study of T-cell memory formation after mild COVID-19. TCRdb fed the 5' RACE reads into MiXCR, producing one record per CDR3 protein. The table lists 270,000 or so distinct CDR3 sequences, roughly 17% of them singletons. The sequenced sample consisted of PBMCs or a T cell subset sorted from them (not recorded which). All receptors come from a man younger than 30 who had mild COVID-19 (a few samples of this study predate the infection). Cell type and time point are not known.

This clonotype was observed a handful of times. This CDR3 reads CRGWGTEAFF. The DNA for the CDR3 is TGCAGGGGGTGGGGGACTGAAGCTTTCTTT. This chain joins TRBV20-1 and TRBJ1-1, with a tentative D call TRBD1 (5 bases). Germline V gene sequence: CDR1 DFQATT, CDR2 SNEGSKA (reference sequence). This CDR3 region has 10 residues.

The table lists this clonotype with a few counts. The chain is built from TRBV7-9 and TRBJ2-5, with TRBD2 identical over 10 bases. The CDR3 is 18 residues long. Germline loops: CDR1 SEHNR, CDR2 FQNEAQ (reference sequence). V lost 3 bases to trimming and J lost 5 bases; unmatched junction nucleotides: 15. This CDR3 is CASSFIAELAGRRETQYF. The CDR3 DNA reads TGTGCCAGCAGCTTTATCGCGGAACTAGCGGGGCGGAGGGAGACCCAGTACTTC.

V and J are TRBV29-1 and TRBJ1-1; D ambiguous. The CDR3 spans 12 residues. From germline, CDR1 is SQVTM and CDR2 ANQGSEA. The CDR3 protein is CASYGPTTEAFF. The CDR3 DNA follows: TGCGCAAGCTACGGGCCGACGACTGAAGCTTTCTTT.

For the CDR3, the DNA is TGTGCCAGCATCCCCGGACAGGGTTATGGCTACACCTTC. This gives the protein CASIPGQGYGYTF. This chain uses TRBV7-9 with TRBJ1-2; 8 bases align to TRBD1. Germline V lookup: CDR1 SEHNR, CDR2 FQNEAQ (reference sequence). J gave up 5 bases and V 7 bases, and 6 bases lay outside the gene matches. The CDR3 has 13 residues.

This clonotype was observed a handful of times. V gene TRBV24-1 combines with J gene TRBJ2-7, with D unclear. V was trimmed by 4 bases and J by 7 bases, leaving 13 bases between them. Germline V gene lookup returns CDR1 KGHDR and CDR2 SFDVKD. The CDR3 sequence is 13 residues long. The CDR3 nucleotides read TGTGCCACCAGTGACGCATCTCGGTGGGAGCAGTACGTC. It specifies CATSDASRWEQYV.

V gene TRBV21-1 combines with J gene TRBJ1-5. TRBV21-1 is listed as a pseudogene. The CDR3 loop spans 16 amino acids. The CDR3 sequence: CASSQRLNEDNQPQHF. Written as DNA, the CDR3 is TGTGCCAGCAGCCAGCGCCTTAATGAGGACAATCAGCCCCAGCATTTT.

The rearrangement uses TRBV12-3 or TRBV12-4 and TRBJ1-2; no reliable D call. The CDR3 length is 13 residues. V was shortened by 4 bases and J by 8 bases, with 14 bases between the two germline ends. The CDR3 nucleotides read TGTGCCAGCAGTTCAAGCCCAAAACGGGGCTACACCTTC. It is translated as CASSSSPKRGYTF.

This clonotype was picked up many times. Here the CDR3 DNA reads TGTGCCAGCAGTCGGACTAGCCTCGGGGAGCTGTTTTTT. Encoded protein: CASSRTSLGELFF. The chain joins TRBV7-2 to TRBJ2-2; the match to TRBD2 covers 8 bases. The germline gives CDR1 SGHTA, CDR2 FQGNSA. V trimming: 6 bases; J trimming: 7 bases; junction bases outside the gene matches: 4. This CDR3 comprises 13 residues.

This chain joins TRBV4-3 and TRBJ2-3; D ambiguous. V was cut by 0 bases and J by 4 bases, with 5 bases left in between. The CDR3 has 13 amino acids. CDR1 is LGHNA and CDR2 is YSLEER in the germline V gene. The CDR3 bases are TGCGCCAGCAGCCAAGACGTTCCAGATACGCAGTATTTT. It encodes CASSQDVPDTQYF.

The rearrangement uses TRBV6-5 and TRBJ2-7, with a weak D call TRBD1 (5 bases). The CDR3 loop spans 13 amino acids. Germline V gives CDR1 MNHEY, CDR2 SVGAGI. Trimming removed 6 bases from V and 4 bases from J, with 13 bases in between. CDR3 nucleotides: TGTGCCAGCAGCAGTTATCCAGGGTACGAGCAGTACTTC. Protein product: CASSSYPGYEQYF.

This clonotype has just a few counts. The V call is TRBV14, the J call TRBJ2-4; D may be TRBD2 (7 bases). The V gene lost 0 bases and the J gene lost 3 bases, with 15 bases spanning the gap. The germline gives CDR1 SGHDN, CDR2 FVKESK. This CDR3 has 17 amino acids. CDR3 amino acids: CASSQEPAGHLKNIQYF. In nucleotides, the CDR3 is TGTGCCAGCAGCCAAGAGCCAGCGGGACACCTCAAAAACATTCAGTACTTC.

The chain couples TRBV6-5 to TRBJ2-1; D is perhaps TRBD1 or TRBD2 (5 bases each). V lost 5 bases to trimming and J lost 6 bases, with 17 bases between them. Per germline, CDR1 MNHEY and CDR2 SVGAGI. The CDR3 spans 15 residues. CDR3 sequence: CASSDYGTFPNEQFF. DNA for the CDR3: TGTGCCAGCAGTGACTACGGGACCTTTCCCAATGAGCAGTTCTTC.

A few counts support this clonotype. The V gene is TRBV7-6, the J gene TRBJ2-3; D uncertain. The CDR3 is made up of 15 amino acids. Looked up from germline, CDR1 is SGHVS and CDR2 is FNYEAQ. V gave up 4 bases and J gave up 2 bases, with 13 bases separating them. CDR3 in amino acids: CASSSFEGHTDTQYF. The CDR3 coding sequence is TGTGCCAGCAGCTCCTTCGAAGGGCACACAGATACGCAGTATTTT.

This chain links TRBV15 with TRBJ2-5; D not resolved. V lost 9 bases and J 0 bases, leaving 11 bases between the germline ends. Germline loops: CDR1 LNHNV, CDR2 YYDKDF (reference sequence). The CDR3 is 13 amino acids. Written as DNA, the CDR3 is TGTGCCACATCAGAGGAATACCAAGAGACCCAGTACTTC. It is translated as CATSEEYQETQYF.

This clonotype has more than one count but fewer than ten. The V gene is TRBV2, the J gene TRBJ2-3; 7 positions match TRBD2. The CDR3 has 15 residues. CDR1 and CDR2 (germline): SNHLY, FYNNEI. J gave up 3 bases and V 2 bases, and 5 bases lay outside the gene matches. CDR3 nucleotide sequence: TGTGCCAGCAGTGAACCGGGGGGAGAGACAGATACGCAGTATTTT. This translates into CASSEPGGETDTQYF. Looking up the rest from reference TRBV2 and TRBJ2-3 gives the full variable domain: EPEVTQTPSHQVTQMGQEVILRCVPISNHLYFYWYRQILGQKVEFLVSFYNNEISEKSEIFDDQFSVERPDGSNFTLKIRSTKLEDSAMYFCASSEPGGETDTQYFGPGTRLTVL.

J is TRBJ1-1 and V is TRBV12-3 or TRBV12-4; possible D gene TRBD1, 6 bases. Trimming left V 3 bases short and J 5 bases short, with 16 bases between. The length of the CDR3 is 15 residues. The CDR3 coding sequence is TGTGCCAGCAGTTTCAGGCGGTCCAGGGGTACTGAAGCTTTCTTT. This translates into CASSFRRSRGTEAFF.

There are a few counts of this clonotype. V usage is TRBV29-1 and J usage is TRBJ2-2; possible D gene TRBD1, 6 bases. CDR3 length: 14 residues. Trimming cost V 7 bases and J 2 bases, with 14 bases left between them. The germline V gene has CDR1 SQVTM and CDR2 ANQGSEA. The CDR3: CSGGGGRNTGELFF. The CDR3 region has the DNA TGCAGCGGTGGGGGCGGTAGAAACACCGGGGAGCTGTTTTTT.

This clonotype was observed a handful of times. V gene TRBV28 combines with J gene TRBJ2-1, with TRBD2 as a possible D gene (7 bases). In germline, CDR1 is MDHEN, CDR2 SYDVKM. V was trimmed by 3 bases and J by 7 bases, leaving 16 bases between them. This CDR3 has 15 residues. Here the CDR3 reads CASSLEGGAPNEQFF. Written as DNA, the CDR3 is TGTGCCAGCAGTTTGGAGGGGGGGGCTCCAAATGAGCAGTTCTTC. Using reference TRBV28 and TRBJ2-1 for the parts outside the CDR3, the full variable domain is DVKVTQSSRYLVKRTGEKVFLECVQDMDHENMFWYRQDPGLGLRLIYFSYDVKMKEKGDIPEGYSVSREKKERFSLILESASTNQTSMYLCASSLEGGAPNEQFFGPGTRLTVL.

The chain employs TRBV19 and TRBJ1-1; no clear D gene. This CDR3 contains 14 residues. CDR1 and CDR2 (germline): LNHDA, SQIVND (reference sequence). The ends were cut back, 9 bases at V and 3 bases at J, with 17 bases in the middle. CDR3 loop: CASQNTETYTEAFF. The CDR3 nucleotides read TGTGCCAGCCAAAATACAGAGACCTACACTGAAGCTTTCTTT.

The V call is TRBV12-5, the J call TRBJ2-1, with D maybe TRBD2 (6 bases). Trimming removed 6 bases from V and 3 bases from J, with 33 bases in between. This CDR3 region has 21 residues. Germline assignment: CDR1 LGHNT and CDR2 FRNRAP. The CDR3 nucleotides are TGTGCTAGTGGCTTTCCCGGGACTCCCCAGATGGGCTACGCGAACTACAATGAGCAGTTCTTC. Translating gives CASGFPGTPQMGYANYNEQFF.

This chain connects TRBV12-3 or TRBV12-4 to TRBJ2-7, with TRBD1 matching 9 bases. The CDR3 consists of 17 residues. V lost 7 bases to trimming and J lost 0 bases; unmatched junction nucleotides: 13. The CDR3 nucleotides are TGTGCCAGCACCACCGGGGGGACAGGGTTAAGCTCCTACGAGCAGTACTTC. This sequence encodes CASTTGGTGLSSYEQYF.